The following is a T cell receptor (beta chain) sequence with its context. No antigen is known for it. This specimen belongs to a study of T cell therapy after organ transplantation. Only in-frame clones appear in the TCRdb table, and some are missing; sequencing was by immunoSEQ multiplex PCR. The sample contains 45,000 to 50,000 clones, approximately 94% of which appear only once. V was trimmed by 4 bases and J by 4 bases, leaving 14 bases between them. Germline V gene sequence: CDR1 LGHNA, CDR2 YSLEER. CDR3 length: 15 residues. Whole-study findings and limits: Post-therapy CD8 clonality change correlated inversely with pretherapy clonality.

The chain is built from TRBV4-3 and TRBJ2-1, with TRBD1 as a possible D gene (6 bases). The clonotype was recovered from a human patient who had received a solid organ transplant and had CMV disease. Sequencing used CD8+ T cells from blood, obtained before autologous CMV-specific T cell therapy. The DNA for the CDR3 is TGCGCCAGCAGCCGAAGACAGGCTGAGTACAATGAGCAGTTCTTC. This translates into CASSRRQAEYNEQFF.